A selection of T cell receptor beta chains follows, all from one sample in a study of human T cells and chemical hapten exposure. TCRdb independently ran MiXCR on the reads; one entry per CDR3 protein. This table holds about 120,000 distinct CDR3 sequences, 8.5% to 9% found once. Material: whole blood. The receptors come from a human donor in good health. Some clones in this sample may be carry-over from other donors' samples. Each CDR3 is given with its conserved first and last residue. D genes are given only for firm matches. Part of the rows lack a size; the others show once, few, many or a class for expanded clones.

j_gene: TRBJ2-3; v_gene: TRBV3-1; abundance: .; d_gene: TRBD1; CDR3aa: CASSQADRGLHTDTQYF; CDR3nt: TGTGCCAGCAGCCAAGCGGACAGGGGGCTTCACACAGATACGCAGTATTTT
j_gene: TRBJ2-1; v_gene: TRBV28; abundance: many; d_gene: .; CDR3aa: CASSIATPVYNEQFF; CDR3nt: TGTGCCAGCAGTATAGCAACTCCCGTCTACAATGAGCAGTTCTTC
j_gene: TRBJ2-2; v_gene: TRBV10-3; abundance: many; d_gene: .; CDR3aa: CAITEGLTGELFF; CDR3nt: TGTGCCATCACCGAGGGCCTCACCGGGGAGCTGTTTTTT
j_gene: TRBJ2-7; v_gene: TRBV6-1; abundance: few; d_gene: .; CDR3aa: CASSEGAIVYEQYF; CDR3nt: TGTGCCAGCAGTGAAGGAGCCATTGTCTACGAGCAGTACTTC
j_gene: TRBJ1-3; v_gene: TRBV10-3; abundance: many; d_gene: TRBD1; CDR3aa: CAISRTGGTGNTIYF; CDR3nt: TGTGCCATCAGCCGGACAGGGGGGACTGGAAACACCATATATTTT
j_gene: TRBJ2-5; v_gene: TRBV27; abundance: many; d_gene: .; CDR3aa: CASSLSAKGETQYF; CDR3nt: TGTGCCAGCAGTTTATCTGCGAAGGGGGAGACCCAGTACTTC
j_gene: TRBJ1-1; v_gene: TRBV20-1; abundance: many; d_gene: .; CDR3aa: CSARAGGVNTEAFF; CDR3nt: TGCAGTGCTAGAGCCGGTGGGGTGAACACTGAAGCTTTCTTT
j_gene: TRBJ1-5; v_gene: TRBV5-5; abundance: .; d_gene: .; CDR3aa: CASSLATGVQPQHF; CDR3nt: TGTGCCAGCAGCTTGGCCACCGGGGTTCAGCCCCAGCATTTT
j_gene: TRBJ2-2; v_gene: TRBV6-5; abundance: .; d_gene: TRBD1; CDR3aa: CASSSGTGFTGELFF; CDR3nt: TGTGCCAGCAGCTCCGGGACAGGGTTCACCGGGGAGCTGTTTTTT
j_gene: TRBJ2-3; v_gene: TRBV29-1; abundance: many; d_gene: .; CDR3aa: CSVVAPDTQYF; CDR3nt: TGCAGCGTTGTGGCACCAGATACGCAGTATTTT
j_gene: TRBJ2-7; v_gene: TRBV4-3; abundance: many; d_gene: .; CDR3aa: CASSQAGGGYEQYF; CDR3nt: TGCGCCAGCAGCCAAGCAGGGGGAGGCTACGAGCAGTACTTC
j_gene: TRBJ2-3; v_gene: TRBV9; abundance: .; d_gene: .; CDR3aa: CASSVEVASSTDTQYF; CDR3nt: TGTGCCAGCAGCGTAGAGGTAGCGTCCAGCACAGATACGCAGTATTTT
j_gene: TRBJ2-1; v_gene: TRBV15; abundance: many; d_gene: TRBD2; CDR3aa: CATSRASGGAFSEQFF; CDR3nt: TGTGCCACCAGCAGAGCTAGCGGGGGGGCGTTTTCTGAGCAGTTCTTC
j_gene: TRBJ2-5; v_gene: TRBV7-2; abundance: once; d_gene: TRBD1; CDR3aa: CASSSLPGQGVSVTQYF; CDR3nt: TGTGCCAGCAGCTCACTTCCGGGACAGGGGGTCTCGGTGACCCAGTACTTC
j_gene: TRBJ2-2; v_gene: TRBV24-1; abundance: many; d_gene: .; CDR3aa: CATSGTPTGELFF; CDR3nt: TGTGCCACCAGCGGGACTCCAACCGGGGAGCTGTTTTTT
j_gene: TRBJ1-1; v_gene: TRBV5-6; abundance: few; d_gene: TRBD1; CDR3aa: CASSSEGARTEAFF; CDR3nt: TGTGCCAGCAGCTCCGAGGGGGCAAGGACTGAAGCTTTCTTT
j_gene: TRBJ2-3; v_gene: TRBV9; abundance: few; d_gene: .; CDR3aa: CASSTAGDTQYF; CDR3nt: TGTGCCAGCAGCACAGCAGGAGATACGCAGTATTTT
j_gene: TRBJ1-1; v_gene: TRBV13; abundance: few; d_gene: .; CDR3aa: CASSSLVDTEAFF; CDR3nt: TGTGCCAGCAGCTCCCTAGTCGACACTGAAGCTTTCTTT
j_gene: TRBJ1-4; v_gene: TRBV6-5; abundance: few; d_gene: TRBD1; CDR3aa: CASSYFHGTTGATPRGEKLFF; CDR3nt: TGTGCCAGCAGTTACTTCCACGGCACCACAGGGGCCACCCCGCGGGGTGAAAAACTGTTTTTT
j_gene: TRBJ2-7; v_gene: TRBV5-5; abundance: few; d_gene: .; CDR3aa: CASSLVRSYEQYF; CDR3nt: TGTGCCAGCAGCTTGGTAAGGAGCTACGAGCAGTACTTC
j_gene: TRBJ1-1; v_gene: TRBV6-5; abundance: many; d_gene: .; CDR3aa: CASSYSTTIPDTEAFF; CDR3nt: TGTGCCAGCAGTTACTCCACCACTATTCCAGACACTGAAGCTTTCTTT
j_gene: TRBJ2-1; v_gene: TRBV6-2/TRBV6-3; abundance: many; d_gene: TRBD2; CDR3aa: CASSLQRGGSYNEQFF; CDR3nt: TGTGCCAGCAGTCTTCAGCGGGGGGGTTCCTACAATGAGCAGTTCTTC
j_gene: TRBJ1-6; v_gene: TRBV27; abundance: many; d_gene: .; CDR3aa: CASSFRMGNSPLHF; CDR3nt: TGTGCCAGCAGTTTCAGGATGGGCAATTCACCCCTCCACTTT
j_gene: TRBJ1-1; v_gene: TRBV2; abundance: few; d_gene: .; CDR3aa: CASSENGDTEAFF; CDR3nt: TGTGCCAGCAGTGAAAACGGGGACACTGAAGCTTTCTTT